These T cell receptor beta chains were read from a single sample in a study of T-cell memory formation after mild COVID-19. TCRdb re-analysed the 5' RACE reads in MiXCR, keeping a single row per CDR3 protein. Seen here are approximately 180,000 distinct CDR3 sequences, 16% observed once, and the top ten hold 2% to 2.5%. Sequencing was done on a sample of PBMCs or a T cell subset sorted from them (not recorded which). These receptors were taken from an adult woman who had mild COVID-19 (a few samples of this study predate the infection). Cell type and time point are not known. The CDR3 runs from the conserved cysteine through the conserved F or W. The D gene is left open where the match is weak. For some rows the clone size is stated as once, few or many, or as a class when expanded; others skip it.

CDR3aa,CDR3nt,v_gene,abundance,j_gene,d_gene
CAISEHGQRDTQYF,TGTGCCATCAGTGAGCATGGACAGCGAGATACGCAGTATTTT,TRBV10-3,.,TRBJ2-3,.
CSARRGVTTEAFF,TGCAGTGCTAGACGGGGGGTTACCACTGAAGCTTTCTTT,TRBV20-1,.,TRBJ1-1,.
CASSPGSDRMTDTQYF,TGTGCCAGCAGCCCGGGATCGGACAGGATGACAGATACGCAGTATTTT,TRBV7-9,.,TRBJ2-3,TRBD1
CASSLSGSHQPQHF,TGTGCCAGCAGTTTAAGCGGTAGCCATCAGCCCCAGCATTTT,TRBV12-3/TRBV12-4,.,TRBJ1-5,.
CASRLGQGSYEQYF,TGTGCCAGCAGACTCGGACAGGGATCCTACGAGCAGTACTTC,TRBV12-3/TRBV12-4,.,TRBJ2-7,TRBD1
CSARDKASPLHF,TGCAGTGCTAGGGACAAGGCTTCACCCCTCCACTTT,TRBV20-1,.,TRBJ1-6,.
CASSRRLAGTTTNTDTQYF,TGCGCCAGCAGCCGACGACTAGCGGGGACCACCACCAACACAGATACGCAGTATTTT,TRBV4-1,few,TRBJ2-3,TRBD2
CASSPRQGRNTEAFF,TGTGCCAGCAGCCCCCGACAGGGGCGGAACACTGAAGCTTTCTTT,TRBV7-9,few,TRBJ1-1,TRBD1
CASSYSETDRVSKLFF,TGTGCCAGCAGTTACTCGGAGACAGATAGAGTATCTAAACTGTTTTTT,TRBV6-5,few,TRBJ1-4,.
CASSLETGDHEKLFF,TGCGCCAGCAGCTTGGAGACAGGGGACCATGAAAAACTGTTTTTT,TRBV5-1,few,TRBJ1-4,TRBD1
CASSVGSTNTEAFF,TGTGCCAGCAGCGTCGGATCCACTAACACTGAAGCTTTCTTT,TRBV9,.,TRBJ1-1,.
CASSPQGPKTTEAFF,TGTGCCAGCAGTCCCCAAGGACCCAAAACAACTGAAGCTTTCTTT,TRBV12-3/TRBV12-4,few,TRBJ1-1,.
CSVGVDSNQPQHF,TGCAGCGTTGGGGTGGATAGCAATCAGCCCCAGCATTTT,TRBV29-1,.,TRBJ1-5,.
CASSDDRGRERNIQYF,TGTGCCAGCAGTGACGACAGGGGGAGGGAGAGAAACATTCAGTACTTC,TRBV6-7,once,TRBJ2-4,TRBD1
CASSQTPGVVQYF,TGTGCCAGCAGCCAAACCCCGGGAGTCGTGCAGTACTTC,TRBV3-1,.,TRBJ2-7,.
CASSQDLGTEAFF,TGTGCCAGCAGCCAAGATTTAGGGACTGAAGCTTTCTTT,TRBV14,.,TRBJ1-1,.
CASSLGSYTF,TGTGCCAGCAGCTTAGGATCCTACACCTTC,TRBV7-9,.,TRBJ1-2,.
CASSERGYEQYF,TGTGCCAGCAGTGAAAGGGGCTACGAGCAGTACTTC,TRBV6-1,few,TRBJ2-7,.
CASMRRSGRAGDEQYF,TGTGCCAGTATGCGGCGGAGCGGGAGGGCCGGCGACGAGCAGTACTTC,TRBV19,.,TRBJ2-7,TRBD2
CASIQGATGNTIYF,TGTGCCAGCATCCAGGGGGCGACGGGAAACACCATATATTTT,TRBV6-5,.,TRBJ1-3,TRBD1
CASSSGVGPSYEQYF,TGTGCCAGCAGTTCGGGGGTGGGACCATCCTACGAGCAGTACTTC,TRBV12-3/TRBV12-4,few,TRBJ2-7,.
CASNSPSQPQHF,TGTGCCAGCAACTCCCCCAGTCAGCCCCAGCATTTT,TRBV7-2,few,TRBJ1-5,.
CASSSGQGGVQPQHF,TGCGCCAGCAGCTCGGGACAGGGTGGGGTTCAGCCCCAGCATTTT,TRBV5-1,.,TRBJ1-5,TRBD1
CATSHRDGVEDTQYF,TGTGCCACCAGCCACCGGGACGGTGTTGAGGATACGCAGTATTTT,TRBV24-1,many,TRBJ2-3,.
CASSSGLSSTDTQYF,TGTGCTAGCAGCTCGGGACTTTCGAGCACAGATACGCAGTATTTT,TRBV7-7,many,TRBJ2-3,.
CASSAGGQGGSEQFF,TGTGCCAGCAGTGCAGGGGGACAGGGTGGAAGTGAGCAGTTCTTC,TRBV2,.,TRBJ2-1,TRBD1
CASSWLRDTYEQYF,TGTGCCAGCAGCTGGCTCCGGGACACCTACGAGCAGTACTTC,TRBV11-2,once,TRBJ2-7,.
CACQAGASYNEQFF,TGTGCCTGCCAGGCTGGGGCCTCCTACAATGAGCAGTTCTTC,TRBV6-6,few,TRBJ2-1,.
CASSVTQDTDTQYF,TGTGCCAGCAGCGTAACGCAGGACACAGATACGCAGTATTTT,TRBV9,.,TRBJ2-3,.
CSVEDGTRGNYGYTF,TGCAGCGTTGAAGATGGAACTCGGGGTAACTATGGCTACACCTTC,TRBV29-1,few,TRBJ1-2,.
CSASPPGPQETQYF,TGCAGTGCTAGTCCTCCGGGACCTCAAGAGACCCAGTACTTC,TRBV20-1,few,TRBJ2-5,.
CASSMGSNYEQYF,TGCGCCAGCAGCATGGGGTCCAACTACGAGCAGTACTTC,TRBV5-1,.,TRBJ2-7,.
CASSYLDGNEKLFF,TGTGCCAGCAGCTATTTAGACGGAAATGAAAAACTGTTTTTT,TRBV5-4,.,TRBJ1-4,.
CASSVAGGAYEQYF,TGTGCCAGCAGCGTAGCGGGGGGAGCCTACGAGCAGTACTTC,TRBV6-2/TRBV6-3,.,TRBJ2-7,TRBD2
CASSDGRTGGGYGYTF,TGTGCCAGCAGTGACGGCCGAACAGGGGGAGGATATGGCTACACCTTC,TRBV25-1,.,TRBJ1-2,TRBD1
CASNNRGLAGPRGLFF,TGTGCCAGCAACAACAGGGGACTAGCGGGACCCCGGGGACTGTTCTTC,TRBV6-6,few,TRBJ2-1,TRBD2
CASSPGQTYEQYF,TGCGCCAGCAGCCCGGGACAGACCTACGAGCAGTACTTC,TRBV5-1,many,TRBJ2-7,TRBD1
CASSSRVIGTDHNEQFF,TGTGCCAGCAGTTCCCGAGTCATCGGGACAGACCACAATGAGCAGTTCTTC,TRBV6-2/TRBV6-3,few,TRBJ2-1,TRBD1
CASSPRGTDYEQYF,TGTGCCAGCAGCCCACGGGGGACGGACTACGAGCAGTACTTC,TRBV7-2,.,TRBJ2-7,.
CASSQMGHSTDTQYF,TGTGCCAGCAGCCAAATGGGACACAGCACAGATACGCAGTATTTT,TRBV3-1,.,TRBJ2-3,.
CATSLGAGANVLTF,TGTGCCACCAGTCTGGGTGCTGGGGCCAACGTCCTGACTTTC,TRBV24-1,.,TRBJ2-6,.
CASSKRGGLPDTQYF,TGTGCCAGCAGCAAGCGGGGGGGCTTACCAGATACGCAGTATTTT,TRBV7-3,.,TRBJ2-3,TRBD2
CAWSPDRNQPQHF,TGTGCCTGGAGTCCTGACAGGAATCAGCCCCAGCATTTT,TRBV30,few,TRBJ1-5,.
CASSLAGGATNEKLFF,TGTGCCAGCAGTTTAGCTGGAGGCGCAACTAATGAAAAACTGTTTTTT,TRBV12-3/TRBV12-4,.,TRBJ1-4,.
CASSIGTSEMSTDTQYF,TGCGCCAGCAGCATAGGGACTAGCGAAATGAGCACAGATACGCAGTATTTT,TRBV5-1,few,TRBJ2-3,TRBD2